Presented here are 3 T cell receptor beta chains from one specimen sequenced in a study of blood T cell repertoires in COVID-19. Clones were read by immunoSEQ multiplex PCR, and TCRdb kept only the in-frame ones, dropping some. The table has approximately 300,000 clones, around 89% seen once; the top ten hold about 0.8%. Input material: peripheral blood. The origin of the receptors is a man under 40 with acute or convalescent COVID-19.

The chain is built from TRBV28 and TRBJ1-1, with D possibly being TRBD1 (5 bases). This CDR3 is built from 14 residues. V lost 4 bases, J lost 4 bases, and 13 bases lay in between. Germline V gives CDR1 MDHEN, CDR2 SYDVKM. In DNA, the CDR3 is TGTGCCAGCAGTTCCGGGGGAGGGGTCACTGAAGCTTTCTTT. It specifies CASSSGGGVTEAFF.

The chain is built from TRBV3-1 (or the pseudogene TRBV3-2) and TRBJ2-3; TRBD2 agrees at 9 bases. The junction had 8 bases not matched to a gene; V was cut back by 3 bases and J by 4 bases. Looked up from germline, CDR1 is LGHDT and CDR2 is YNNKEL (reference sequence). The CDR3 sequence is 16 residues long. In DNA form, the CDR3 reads TGTGCCAGCAGCCAGTTCTGGCGGGGGGGCCCAGATACGCAGTATTTT. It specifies CASSQFWRGGPDTQYF.

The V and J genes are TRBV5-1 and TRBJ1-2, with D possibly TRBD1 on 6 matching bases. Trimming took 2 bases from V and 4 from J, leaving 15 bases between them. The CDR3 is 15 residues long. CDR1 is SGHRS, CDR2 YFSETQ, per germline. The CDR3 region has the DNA TGCGCCAGCAGCTTCGATCGACAGGACCTCTATGGCTACACCTTC. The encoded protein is CASSFDRQDLYGYTF.